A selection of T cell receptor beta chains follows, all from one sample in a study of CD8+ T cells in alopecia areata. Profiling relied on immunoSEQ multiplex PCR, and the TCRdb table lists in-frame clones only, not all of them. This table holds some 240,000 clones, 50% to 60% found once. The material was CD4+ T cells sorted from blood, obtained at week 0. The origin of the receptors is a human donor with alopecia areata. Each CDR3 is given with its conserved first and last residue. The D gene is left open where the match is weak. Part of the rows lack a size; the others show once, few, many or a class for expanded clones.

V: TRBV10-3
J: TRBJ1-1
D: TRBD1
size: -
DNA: TGTGCCATCAGCCAGGGGGCGCAGACTGAAGCTTTCTTT
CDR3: CAISQGAQTEAFF

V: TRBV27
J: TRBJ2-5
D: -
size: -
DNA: TGTGCCAGCAGACCTCGGGGACTCAAACAAGAGACCCAGTACTTC
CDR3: CASRPRGLKQETQYF

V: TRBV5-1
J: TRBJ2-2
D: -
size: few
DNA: TGCGCCAGCAGCGGGGGACCCGGGGAGCTGTTTTTT
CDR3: CASSGGPGELFF

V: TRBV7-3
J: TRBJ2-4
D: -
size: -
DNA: TGTGCCAGCAGCCCCGAACCCTCCAACATTCAGTACTTC
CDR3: CASSPEPSNIQYF

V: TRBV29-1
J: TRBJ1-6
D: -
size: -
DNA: TGCAGCGTTGTGACAGGAAGCTCCTATAATTCACCCCTCCACTTT
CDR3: CSVVTGSSYNSPLHF

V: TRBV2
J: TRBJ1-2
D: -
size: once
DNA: TGTGCCAGCAGCTTCCCTTTCGATGGCTACACCTTC
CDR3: CASSFPFDGYTF

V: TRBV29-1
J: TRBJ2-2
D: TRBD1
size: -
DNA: TGCAGCGTGGACACAGGGGGCAAGAGGAACACCGGGGAGCTGTTTTTT
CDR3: CSVDTGGKRNTGELFF

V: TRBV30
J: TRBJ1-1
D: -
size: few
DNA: TGTGCCTGGAGCCCCTTAACCGGATCAGGGACTGAAGCTTTCTTT
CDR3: CAWSPLTGSGTEAFF

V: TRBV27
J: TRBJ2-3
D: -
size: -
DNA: TGTGCCAGCAGATTTAGAGGGGGCACAGATACGCAGTATTTT
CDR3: CASRFRGGTDTQYF

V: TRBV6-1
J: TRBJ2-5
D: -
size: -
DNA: TGTGCCAGCACGGACGTCCAAGAGACCCAGTACTTC
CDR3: CASTDVQETQYF

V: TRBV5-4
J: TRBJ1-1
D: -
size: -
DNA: TGTGCCAGCAGCTTGTCGCTCAATAGGGCGAACACTGAAGCTTTCTTT
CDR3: CASSLSLNRANTEAFF

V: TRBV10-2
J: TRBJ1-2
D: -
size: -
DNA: TGCGCCAGCAGGGGTGAGACACCAGCTAACTATGGCTACACCTTC
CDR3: CASRGETPANYGYTF

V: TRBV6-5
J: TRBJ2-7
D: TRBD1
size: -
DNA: TGTGCCAGCTCGGGGCAGGGGGTTTTCGAGCAGTACTTC
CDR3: CASSGQGVFEQYF

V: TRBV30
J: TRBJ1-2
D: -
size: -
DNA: TGTGCCTCCAAGGGAGGGGGGCTTGGGCCTGGCTACACCTTC
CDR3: CASKGGGLGPGYTF

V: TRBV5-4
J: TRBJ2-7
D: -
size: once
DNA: TGTGCCAGCAGTTATGACCCCCTGGGAACCTACGAGCAGTACTTC
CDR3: CASSYDPLGTYEQYF

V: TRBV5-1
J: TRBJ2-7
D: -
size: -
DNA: TGCGCCAGCGGATGGGGGCAGCCACGGGGCGAGCAGTACTTC
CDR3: CASGWGQPRGEQYF

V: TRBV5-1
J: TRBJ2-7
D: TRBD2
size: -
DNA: TGCGCCAGCGGGGGGACTAGCGGGAGGATTGACGAGCAGTACTTC
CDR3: CASGGTSGRIDEQYF

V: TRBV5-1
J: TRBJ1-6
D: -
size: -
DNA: TGCGCCAGCAGCTTTCCAGGGGTCTCACCCCTCCACTTT
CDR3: CASSFPGVSPLHF

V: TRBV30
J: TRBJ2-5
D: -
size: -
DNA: TGTGCCTGGAGTCCTCGCCCAGAGACCCAGTACTTC
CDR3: CAWSPRPETQYF

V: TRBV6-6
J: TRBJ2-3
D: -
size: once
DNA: TGTGCCAGCAGTTACTCGAGCGGCACAGATACGCAGTATTTT
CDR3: CASSYSSGTDTQYF

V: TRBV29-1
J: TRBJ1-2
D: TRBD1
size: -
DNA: TGCAGCTTCAGGGACAGTTCTAACTATGGCTACACCTTC
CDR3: CSFRDSSNYGYTF

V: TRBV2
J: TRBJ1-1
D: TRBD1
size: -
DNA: TGTGCCAGAGGGACAGGGGACACTGAAGCTTTCTTT
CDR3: CARGTGDTEAFF

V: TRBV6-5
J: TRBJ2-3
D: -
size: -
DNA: TGTGCCAGCAGCTTCGGGGGGCACACAGATACGCAGTATTTT
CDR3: CASSFGGHTDTQYF

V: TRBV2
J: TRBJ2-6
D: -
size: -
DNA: TGTGCCAGCAGTGTCGGGGTTTCCATGTCTGGGGCCAACGTCCTGACTTTC
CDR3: CASSVGVSMSGANVLTF

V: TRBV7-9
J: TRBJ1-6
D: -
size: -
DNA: TGTGCCAGCAGCTTCAGACCGACAGTTGGGGATTCACCCCTCCACTTT
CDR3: CASSFRPTVGDSPLHF

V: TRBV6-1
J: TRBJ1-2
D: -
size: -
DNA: TGTGCCAGCAGTGTTCAGGAGAGAAGCGGCTACACCTTC
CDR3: CASSVQERSGYTF

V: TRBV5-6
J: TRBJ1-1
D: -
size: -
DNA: TGTGCCAGCAGCCAAAGGAGGAACACTGAAGCTTTCTTT
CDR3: CASSQRRNTEAFF

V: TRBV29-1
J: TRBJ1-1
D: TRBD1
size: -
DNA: TGCAGCGTGGTGGGGACAGGGACAAACACTGAAGCTTTCTTT
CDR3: CSVVGTGTNTEAFF

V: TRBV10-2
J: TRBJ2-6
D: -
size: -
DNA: TGCGCCAGCAGGCCTGAGGGCCCTGGGGCCAACGTCCTGACTTTC
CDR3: CASRPEGPGANVLTF

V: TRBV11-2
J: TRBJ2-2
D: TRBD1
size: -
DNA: TGTGCCAGCAGCCGCAGGGGGCTTGGACCCGGGGAGCTGTTTTTT
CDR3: CASSRRGLGPGELFF

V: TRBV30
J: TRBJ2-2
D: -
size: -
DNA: TGTGCCTGGAGTGTACTAACCATCACACCGGGGGAGCTGTTTTTT
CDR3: CAWSVLTITPGELFF

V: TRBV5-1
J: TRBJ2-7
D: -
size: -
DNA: TGCGCCAGCAGCTTGGAGTCGGGGAGCTCCTACGAGCAGTACTTC
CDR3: CASSLESGSSYEQYF

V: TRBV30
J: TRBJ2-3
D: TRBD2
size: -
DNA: TGTGCCGGGACTAGCGGCGCCTCTACAGATACGCAGTATTTT
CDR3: CAGTSGASTDTQYF

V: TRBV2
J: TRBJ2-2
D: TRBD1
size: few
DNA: TGTGCCAGCTTGCAGGGGGCGAACACCGGGGAGCTGTTTTTT
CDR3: CASLQGANTGELFF

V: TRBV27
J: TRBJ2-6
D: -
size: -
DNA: TGTGCCAGCAGTTTGGGGTGGGGGGCCAACGTCCTGACTTTC
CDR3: CASSLGWGANVLTF

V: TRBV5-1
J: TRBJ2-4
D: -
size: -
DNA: TGCGCCAGCAAGGCCGGCGGGGGCGCCAAAAACATTCAGTACTTC
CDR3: CASKAGGGAKNIQYF

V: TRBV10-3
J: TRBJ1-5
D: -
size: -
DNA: TGTGCCATCAGTGAGTCAGGGGCCCCGAATCAGCCCCAGCATTTT
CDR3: CAISESGAPNQPQHF

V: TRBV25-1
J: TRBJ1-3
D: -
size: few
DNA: TGTGCCAGCAGTTCGGGAGGCGTAAACACCATATATTTT
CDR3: CASSSGGVNTIYF

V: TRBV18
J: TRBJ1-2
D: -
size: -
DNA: TGTGCCAGCTCACCAACAGATACCTATGGCTACACCTTC
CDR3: CASSPTDTYGYTF

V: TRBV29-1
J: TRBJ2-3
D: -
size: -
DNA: TGCAGCGCCAGGGGGGGCACAGATACGCAGTATTTT
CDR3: CSARGGTDTQYF

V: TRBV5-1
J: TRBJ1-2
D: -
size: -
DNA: TGCGCCAGCAGCTTGGATGTCAATGGCTACACCTTC
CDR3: CASSLDVNGYTF

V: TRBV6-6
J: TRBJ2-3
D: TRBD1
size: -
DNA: TGTGCCAGCAGTAGGACAGGACGCACAGATACGCAGTATTTT
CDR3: CASSRTGRTDTQYF

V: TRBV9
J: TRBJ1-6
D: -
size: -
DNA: TGTGCCAGCAGCGCCCCCAGCTCCTATAATTCACCCCTCCACTTT
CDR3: CASSAPSSYNSPLHF

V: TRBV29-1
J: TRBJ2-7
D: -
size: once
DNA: TGCAGCGTTGTGGGGAACTACGAGCAGTACTTC
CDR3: CSVVGNYEQYF

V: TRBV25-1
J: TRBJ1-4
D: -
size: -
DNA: TGTGCCAGCAGTCTCTCAGGGGATAACAATGAAAAACTGTTTTTT
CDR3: CASSLSGDNNEKLFF